This entry features one TCR beta chain sequence. This entry is derived from a study of blood T cell repertoires in COVID-19. This CDR3 comprises 17 residues. The V and J ends lost 6 bases and 3 bases respectively, with 23 bases between them. CDR1 is MDHEN and CDR2 is SYDVKM in the germline V gene. Using immunoSEQ multiplex PCR, the repertoire was profiled, and TCRdb retains in-frame clones only, with some absent. The sample includes around 100,000 clones, 80% to 85% seen only once; the top ten take roughly 7.9%. The sequence was collected from a man between 65 and 85 years old with acute or convalescent COVID-19. Sequenced sample: peripheral blood. The genes are TRBV28 and TRBJ1-1, with a possible D match to TRBD1 (6 bases). In nucleotides, the CDR3 is TGTGCCAGCAGCGGGGGGGGCTGGGGGTCGAGGGACACTGAAGCTTTCTTT. Protein product: CASSGGGWGSRDTEAFF.